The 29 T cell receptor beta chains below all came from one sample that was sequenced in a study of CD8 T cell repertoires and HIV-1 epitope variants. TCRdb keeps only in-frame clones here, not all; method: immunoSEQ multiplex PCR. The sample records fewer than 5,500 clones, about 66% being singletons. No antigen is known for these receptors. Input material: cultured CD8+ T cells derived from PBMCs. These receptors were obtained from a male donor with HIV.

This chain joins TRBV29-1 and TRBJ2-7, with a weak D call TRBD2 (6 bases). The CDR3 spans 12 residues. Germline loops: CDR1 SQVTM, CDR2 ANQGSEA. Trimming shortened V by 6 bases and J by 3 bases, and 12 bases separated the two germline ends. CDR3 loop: CSVEGSSYEQYF. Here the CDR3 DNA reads TGCAGCGTGGAGGGGAGTAGCTACGAGCAGTACTTC.

The CDR3 DNA sequence: TGCGCCAGCAGCCAAGATGGAGACAAACTGTTTTTT. Its protein product is CASSQDGDKLFF. The chain couples TRBV4-3 to TRBJ1-4; no firm D call. The length of the CDR3 is 12 residues. Germline V gene lookup returns CDR1 LGHNA and CDR2 YSLEER. Trimming cost V 0 bases and J 11 bases, with 7 bases left between them.

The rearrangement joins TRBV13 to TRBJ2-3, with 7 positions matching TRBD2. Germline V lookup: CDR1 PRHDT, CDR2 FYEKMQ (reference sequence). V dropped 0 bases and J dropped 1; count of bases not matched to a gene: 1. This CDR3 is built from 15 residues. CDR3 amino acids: CASSLGRGGTDTQYF. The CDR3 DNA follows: TGTGCCAGCAGCTTAGGACGGGGGGGCACAGATACGCAGTATTTT.

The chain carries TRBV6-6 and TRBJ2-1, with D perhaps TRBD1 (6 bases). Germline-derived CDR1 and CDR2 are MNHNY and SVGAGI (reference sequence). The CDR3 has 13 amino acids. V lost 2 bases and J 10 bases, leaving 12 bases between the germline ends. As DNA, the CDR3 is TGTGCCAGCAGTTACGTGGACAGCCGGGAGCAGTTCTTC. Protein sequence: CASSYVDSREQFF.

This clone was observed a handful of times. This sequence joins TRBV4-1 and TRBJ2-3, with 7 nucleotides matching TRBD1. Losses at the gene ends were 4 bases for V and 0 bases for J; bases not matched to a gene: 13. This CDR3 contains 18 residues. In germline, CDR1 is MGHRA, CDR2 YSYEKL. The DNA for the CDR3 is TGCGCCAGCAGCCCGGGGACAGATCCGAAACCTAGCACAGATACGCAGTATTTT. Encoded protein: CASSPGTDPKPSTDTQYF.

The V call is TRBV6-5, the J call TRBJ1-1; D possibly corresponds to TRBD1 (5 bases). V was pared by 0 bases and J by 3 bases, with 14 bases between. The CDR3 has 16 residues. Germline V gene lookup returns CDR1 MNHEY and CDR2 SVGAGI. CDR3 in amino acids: CASSYSTGGKDTEAFF. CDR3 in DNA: TGTGCCAGCAGTTACTCGACGGGGGGAAAGGACACTGAAGCTTTCTTT.

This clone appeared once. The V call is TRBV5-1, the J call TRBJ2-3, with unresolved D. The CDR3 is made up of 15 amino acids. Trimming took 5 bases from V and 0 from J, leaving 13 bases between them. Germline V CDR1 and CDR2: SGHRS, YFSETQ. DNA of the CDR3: TGCGCCAGCAGTTGGTTAGTCCCAAGCACAGATACGCAGTATTTT. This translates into CASSWLVPSTDTQYF.

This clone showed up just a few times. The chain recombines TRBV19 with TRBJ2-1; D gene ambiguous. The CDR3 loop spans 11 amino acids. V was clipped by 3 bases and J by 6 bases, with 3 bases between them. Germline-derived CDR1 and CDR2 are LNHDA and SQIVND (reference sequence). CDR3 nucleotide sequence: TGTGCCAGTAGTATGGGCAATGAGCAGTTCTTC. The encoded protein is CASSMGNEQFF.

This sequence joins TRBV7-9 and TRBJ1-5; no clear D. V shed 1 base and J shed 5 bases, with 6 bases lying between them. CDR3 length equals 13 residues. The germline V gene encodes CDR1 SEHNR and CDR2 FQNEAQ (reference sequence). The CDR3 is CASSLGTDQPQHF. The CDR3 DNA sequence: TGTGCCAGCAGCTTAGGTACAGATCAGCCCCAGCATTTT.

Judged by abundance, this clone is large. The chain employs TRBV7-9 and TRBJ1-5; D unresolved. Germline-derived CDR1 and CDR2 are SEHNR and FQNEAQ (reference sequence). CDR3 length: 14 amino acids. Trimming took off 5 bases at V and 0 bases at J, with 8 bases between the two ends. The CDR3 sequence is CASSPSYSNQPQHF. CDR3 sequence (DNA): TGTGCCAGCAGCCCGAGCTATAGCAATCAGCCCCAGCATTTT. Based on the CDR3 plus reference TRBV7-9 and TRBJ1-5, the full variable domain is DTGVSQNPRHKITKRGQNVTFRCDPISEHNRLYWYRQTLGQGPEFLTYFQNEAQLEKSRLLSDRFSAERPKGSFSTLEIQRTEQGDSAMYLCASSPSYSNQPQHFGDGTRLSIL.

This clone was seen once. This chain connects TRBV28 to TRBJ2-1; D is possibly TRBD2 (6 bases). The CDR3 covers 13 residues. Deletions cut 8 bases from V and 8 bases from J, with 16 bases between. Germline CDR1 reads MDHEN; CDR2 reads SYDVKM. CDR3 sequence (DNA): TGTGCCAGCCTGACTACTAGCAAGGATGAGCAGTTCTTC. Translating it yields CASLTTSKDEQFF. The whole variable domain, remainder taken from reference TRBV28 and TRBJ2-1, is DVKVTQSSRYLVKRTGEKVFLECVQDMDHENMFWYRQDPGLGLRLIYFSYDVKMKEKGDIPEGYSVSREKKERFSLILESASTNQTSMYLCASLTTSKDEQFFGPGTRLTVL.

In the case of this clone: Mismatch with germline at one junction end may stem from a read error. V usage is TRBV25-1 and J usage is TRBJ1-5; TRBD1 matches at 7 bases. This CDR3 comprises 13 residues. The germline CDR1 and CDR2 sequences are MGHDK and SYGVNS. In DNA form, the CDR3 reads TGTGCCAGCAGTGTAGGGGGCAAGCAGCCCCAGCATTTT. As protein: CASSVGGKQPQHF.

The CDR3 reads CASSLAPGGNSPLHF. For the CDR3, the DNA is TGCGCCAGCAGCTTGGCCCCAGGGGGTAATTCACCCCTCCACTTT. V gene TRBV5-1 combines with J gene TRBJ1-6; 7 bases map to TRBD1. The CDR3 has 15 amino acids. The V gene end was trimmed by 0 bases and the J gene end by 6 bases; junction bases not matched to a gene: 3. Germline CDR1 is SGHRS and CDR2 is YFSETQ.

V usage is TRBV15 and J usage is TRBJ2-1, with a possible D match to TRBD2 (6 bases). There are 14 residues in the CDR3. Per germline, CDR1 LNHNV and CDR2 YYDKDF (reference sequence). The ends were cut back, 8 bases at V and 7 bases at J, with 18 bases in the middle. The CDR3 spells CATASGGVGNEQFF. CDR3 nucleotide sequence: TGTGCCACCGCTTCAGGAGGGGTCGGGAATGAGCAGTTCTTC.

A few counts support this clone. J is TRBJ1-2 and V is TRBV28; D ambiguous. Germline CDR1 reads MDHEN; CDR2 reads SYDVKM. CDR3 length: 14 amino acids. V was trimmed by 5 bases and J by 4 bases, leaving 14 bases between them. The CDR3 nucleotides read TGTGCCAGCAGTCCGGACCCTTTAGGCTATGGCTACACCTTC. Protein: CASSPDPLGYGYTF.

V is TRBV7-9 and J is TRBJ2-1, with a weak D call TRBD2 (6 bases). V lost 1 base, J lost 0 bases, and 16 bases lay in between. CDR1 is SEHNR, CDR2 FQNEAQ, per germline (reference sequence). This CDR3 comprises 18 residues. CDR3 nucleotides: TGTGCCAGCAGCTTAGAAGGGGTAGCGGCATACTCCTACAATGAGCAGTTCTTC. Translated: CASSLEGVAAYSYNEQFF.

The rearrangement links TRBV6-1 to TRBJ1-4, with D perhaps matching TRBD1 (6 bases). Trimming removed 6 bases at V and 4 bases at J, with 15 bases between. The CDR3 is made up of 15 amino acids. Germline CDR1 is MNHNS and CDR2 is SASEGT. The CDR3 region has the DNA TGTGCCAGCAGCGCTACACAGGGCAGTAATGAAAAACTGTTTTTT. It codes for CASSATQGSNEKLFF.

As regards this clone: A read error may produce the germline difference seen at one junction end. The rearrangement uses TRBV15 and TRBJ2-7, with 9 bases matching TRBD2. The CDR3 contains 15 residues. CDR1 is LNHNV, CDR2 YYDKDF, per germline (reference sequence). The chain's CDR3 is CATSREGASGVPPIF. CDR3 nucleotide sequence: TGTGCCACCAGCAGAGAAGGAGCTAGCGGGGTGCCCCCGATCTTC.

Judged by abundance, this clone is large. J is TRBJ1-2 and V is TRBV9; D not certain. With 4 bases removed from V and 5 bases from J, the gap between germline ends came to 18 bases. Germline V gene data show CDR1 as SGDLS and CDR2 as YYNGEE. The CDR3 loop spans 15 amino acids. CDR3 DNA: TGTGCCAGCAGCTTCGTAGGGTCTGGAGCTTATGGCTACACCTTC. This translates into CASSFVGSGAYGYTF.

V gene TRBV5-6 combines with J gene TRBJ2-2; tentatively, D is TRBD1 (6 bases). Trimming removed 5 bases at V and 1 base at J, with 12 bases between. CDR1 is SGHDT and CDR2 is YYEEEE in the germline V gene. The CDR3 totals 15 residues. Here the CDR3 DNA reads TGTGCCAGCAGTCCGGGACACTTGAACACCGGGGAGCTGTTTTTT. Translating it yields CASSPGHLNTGELFF.

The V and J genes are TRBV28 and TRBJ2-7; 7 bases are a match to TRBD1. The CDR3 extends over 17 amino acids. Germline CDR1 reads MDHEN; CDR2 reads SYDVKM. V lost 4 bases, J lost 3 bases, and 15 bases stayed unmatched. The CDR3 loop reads CASSSWEDRVGFYEQYF. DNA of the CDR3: TGTGCCAGCAGTTCCTGGGAAGACAGGGTTGGTTTCTACGAGCAGTACTTC.

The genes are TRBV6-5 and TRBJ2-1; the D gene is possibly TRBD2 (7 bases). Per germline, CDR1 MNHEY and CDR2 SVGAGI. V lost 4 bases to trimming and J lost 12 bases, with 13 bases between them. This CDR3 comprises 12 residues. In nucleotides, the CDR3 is TGTGCCAGCAGTTTAGGAGGGGGGGGGCAGTTCTTC. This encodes CASSLGGGGQFF.

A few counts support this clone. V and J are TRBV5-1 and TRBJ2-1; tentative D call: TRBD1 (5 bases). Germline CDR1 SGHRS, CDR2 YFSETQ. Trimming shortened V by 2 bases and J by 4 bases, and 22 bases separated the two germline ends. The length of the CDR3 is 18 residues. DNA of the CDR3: TGCGCCAGCAGCTTAAGGGTCCCGGGCAGGGATCGTTACAATGAGCAGTTCTTC. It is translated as CASSLRVPGRDRYNEQFF.

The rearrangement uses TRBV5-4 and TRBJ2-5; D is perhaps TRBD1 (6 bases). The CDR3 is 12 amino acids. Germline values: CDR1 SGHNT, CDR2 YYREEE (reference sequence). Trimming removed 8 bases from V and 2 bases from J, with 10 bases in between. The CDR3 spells CASWDTQETQYF. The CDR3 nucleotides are TGTGCCAGTTGGGACACACAAGAGACCCAGTACTTC.

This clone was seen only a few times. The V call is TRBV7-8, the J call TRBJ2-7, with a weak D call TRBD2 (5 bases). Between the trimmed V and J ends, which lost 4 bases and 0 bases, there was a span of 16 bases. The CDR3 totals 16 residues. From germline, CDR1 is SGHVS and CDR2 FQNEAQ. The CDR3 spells CASSSPWERNSYEQYF. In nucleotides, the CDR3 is TGTGCCAGCAGCTCCCCTTGGGAGCGGAACTCCTACGAGCAGTACTTC. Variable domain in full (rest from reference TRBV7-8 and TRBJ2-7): GAGVSQSPRYKVAKRGQDVALRCDPISGHVSLFWYQQALGQGPEFLTYFQNEAQLDKSGLPSDRFFAERPEGSVSTLKIQRTQQEDSAVYLCASSSPWERNSYEQYFGPGTRLTVT.

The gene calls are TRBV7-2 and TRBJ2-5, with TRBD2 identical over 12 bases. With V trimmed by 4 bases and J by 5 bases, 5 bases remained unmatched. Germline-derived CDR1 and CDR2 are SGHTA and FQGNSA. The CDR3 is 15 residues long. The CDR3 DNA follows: TGTGCCAGCAGCTCTAGCGGGGGGGTTGTGGAGACCCAGTACTTC. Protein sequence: CASSSSGGVVETQYF. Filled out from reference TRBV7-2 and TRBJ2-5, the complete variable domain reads GAGVSQSPSNKVTEKGKDVELRCDPISGHTALYWYRQSLGQGLEFLIYFQGNSAPDKSGLPSDRFSAERTGGSVSTLTIQRTQQEDSAVYLCASSSSGGVVETQYFGPGTRLLVL.

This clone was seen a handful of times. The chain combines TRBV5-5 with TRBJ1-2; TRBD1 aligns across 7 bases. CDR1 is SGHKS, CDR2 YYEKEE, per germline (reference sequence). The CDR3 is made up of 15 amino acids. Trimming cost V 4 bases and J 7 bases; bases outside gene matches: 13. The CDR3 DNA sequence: TGTGCCAGCAGCCTAGGGGACAGCGGGAGGGGTGGCTACACCTTC. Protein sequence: CASSLGDSGRGGYTF.

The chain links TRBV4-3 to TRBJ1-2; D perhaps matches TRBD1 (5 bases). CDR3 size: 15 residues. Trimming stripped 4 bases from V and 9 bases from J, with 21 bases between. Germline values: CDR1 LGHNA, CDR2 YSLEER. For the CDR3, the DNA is TGCGCCAGCAGCCGACTACCGGCCCAGGGACTAAGCTACACCTTC. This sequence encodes CASSRLPAQGLSYTF.

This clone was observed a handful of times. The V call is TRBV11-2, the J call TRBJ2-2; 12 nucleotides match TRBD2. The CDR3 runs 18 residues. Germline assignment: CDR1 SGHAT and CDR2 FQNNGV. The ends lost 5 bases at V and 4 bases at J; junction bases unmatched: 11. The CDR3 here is CASSLTSGRTPGTGELFF. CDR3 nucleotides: TGTGCCAGCAGCCTCACTAGCGGGAGGACCCCGGGCACCGGGGAGCTGTTTTTT.